What follows are 22 T cell receptor beta chains derived from one specimen sequenced in a study of blood T cells in healthy people across ages. It was with a sample-barcoded 5' primer and a J-beta primer mix that a second PCR of roughly 6 to 11 cycles was run. TCRdb reanalysed the 5' RACE reads using MiXCR and keeps one entry per CDR3 protein. The sample shows around 1.5 million distinct CDR3 sequences, approximately 59% of them seen only once. The specimen was blood. These receptors were collected from a man aged 18 to 30 in good health.

In this sample, this clonotype turned up a few times. This chain uses TRBV20-1 with TRBJ2-3, with TRBD2 identical over 10 bases. The germline gives CDR1 DFQATT, CDR2 SNEGSKA (reference sequence). There are 16 residues in the CDR3. After removal of 4 bases from V and 0 bases from J, the junction contained 7 bases not matched to a gene. In nucleotides, the CDR3 is TGCAGTGCTAAGAGGACTAGCGGAACTAGCACAGATACGCAGTATTTT. Translating gives CSAKRTSGTSTDTQYF.

V and J are TRBV7-7 and TRBJ2-1; D gene uncertain. This CDR3 is built from 15 residues. CDR1 and CDR2 (germline): SSHAT, FNYEAQ (reference sequence). With 1 base removed from V and 8 bases from J, the gap between germline ends came to 15 bases. The CDR3 loop reads CASSLVPEGIDEQFF. In nucleotides, the CDR3 is TGTGCCAGCAGCTTAGTACCGGAAGGGATCGATGAGCAGTTCTTC. The complete variable domain, with remaining parts taken from reference TRBV7-7 and TRBJ2-1, reads GAGVSQSPRYKVTKRGQDVTLRCDPISSHATLYWYQQALGQGPEFLTYFNYEAQPDKSGLPSDRFSAERPEGSISTLTIQRTEQRDSAMYRCASSLVPEGIDEQFFGPGTRLTVL.

The rearrangement links TRBV27 to TRBJ2-3, with D unresolved. The CDR3 has 9 amino acids. The germline gives CDR1 MNHEY, CDR2 SMNVEV (reference sequence). V lost 2 bases, J lost 13 bases, and 4 bases lay in between. The CDR3 region has the DNA TGTGCCAGCAGTTTACTCGAGTATTTT. It specifies CASSLLEYF.

This clonotype was found a few times. The V call is TRBV10-3, the J call TRBJ2-3; D remains unclear. Trimming pared 10 bases from V and 4 bases from J, leaving 21 bases between. CDR3 size: 15 residues. Germline CDR1 ENHRY, CDR2 SYGVKD. CDR3 residues: CATTPGPPRADTQYF. The DNA of the CDR3 is TGTGCCACCACACCGGGCCCCCCTCGGGCAGATACGCAGTATTTT.

This chain joins TRBV14 and TRBJ2-7, with D possibly matching TRBD1 (6 bases). Per the germline V gene, CDR1 is SGHDN and CDR2 is FVKESK. CDR3 length equals 15 residues. V lost 0 bases and J lost 5, with 14 bases in between. The CDR3 loop reads CASSQEGPRGHEQYF. Written as DNA, the CDR3 is TGTGCCAGCAGCCAAGAAGGCCCCAGGGGTCACGAGCAGTACTTC.

The rearrangement links TRBV7-9 to TRBJ2-3; TRBD2 matches 9 bases. CDR3 length: 18 residues. With V trimmed by 0 bases and J by 3 bases, 10 bases remained unmatched. CDR1 is SEHNR and CDR2 is FQNEAQ in the germline V gene (reference sequence). The CDR3 DNA reads as TGTGCCAGCAGCTTAGCGCTAAGCGGGAGGATCGTAACAGATACGCAGTATTTT. It specifies CASSLALSGRIVTDTQYF.

In this sample, this clonotype turned up a few times. This rearrangement joins TRBV6-5 to TRBJ1-1, with D uncertain. The CDR3 extends over 13 amino acids. Per the germline V gene, CDR1 is MNHEY and CDR2 is SVGAGI. V lost 2 bases to trimming and J lost 5 bases, with 9 bases between them. This CDR3 reads CASSYIRATEAFF. CDR3 nucleotides: TGTGCCAGCAGTTACATAAGGGCTACTGAAGCTTTCTTT.

CDR3 in amino acids: CASSVRTSGSNEQFF. CDR3 nucleotides: TGCGCCAGCAGTGTACGGACTAGCGGGAGCAATGAGCAGTTCTTC. The chain joins TRBV10-1 to TRBJ2-1, with 13 bases aligning to TRBD2. CDR1 WNHNN and CDR2 SYGVQD come from the germline V gene (reference sequence). V dropped 4 bases and J dropped 6; count of bases not matched to a gene: 3. The CDR3 extends over 15 amino acids.

The genes are TRBV29-1 and TRBJ2-2; TRBD2 agrees at 10 bases. Germline CDR1 SQVTM, CDR2 ANQGSEA. The CDR3 loop spans 18 amino acids. V trimming: 0 bases; J trimming: 3 bases; junction bases outside the gene matches: 10. DNA of the CDR3: TGCAGCGTTGAAGATCTTACTAGCGGGGTCGGGGACACCGGGGAGCTGTTTTTT. Translation: CSVEDLTSGVGDTGELFF.

This chain joins TRBV7-9 and TRBJ1-2, with D perhaps TRBD1 (6 bases). CDR1 is SEHNR and CDR2 is FQNEAQ in the germline V gene (reference sequence). CDR3 length: 13 amino acids. The germline V and J ends were trimmed by 5 bases and 8 bases, with 15 bases remaining between them. This CDR3 is CASSPLQGIGYTF. The DNA for the CDR3 is TGTGCCAGCAGCCCACTCCAGGGGATCGGCTACACCTTC. Drawing the rest from reference TRBV7-9 and TRBJ1-2, the complete variable domain is DTGVSQNPRHKITKRGQNVTFRCDPISEHNRLYWYRQTLGQGPEFLTYFQNEAQLEKSRLLSDRFSAERPKGSFSTLEIQRTEQGDSAMYLCASSPLQGIGYTFGSGTRLTVV.

V is TRBV2 and J is TRBJ2-6; D is uncertain. CDR1 is SNHLY, CDR2 FYNNEI, per germline. The V and J ends lost 6 bases and 0 bases respectively, with 15 bases between them. This CDR3 contains 17 residues. The CDR3 spells CASRALPDLSGANVLTF. The CDR3, as DNA: TGTGCCAGCAGGGCCCTCCCGGACCTCTCTGGGGCCAACGTCCTGACTTTC.

J is TRBJ2-7 and V is TRBV4-3; 12 nucleotides line up with TRBD2. Germline-derived CDR1 and CDR2 are LGHNA and YSLEER. The ends lost 0 bases at V and 3 bases at J; junction bases unmatched: 9. The CDR3 spans 18 residues. In nucleotides, the CDR3 is TGCGCCAGCAGCCAAGATAGGCGTCTAGCGGGGGGGTACTACGAGCAGTACTTC. This translates into CASSQDRRLAGGYYEQYF.

V is TRBV5-1 and J is TRBJ1-1, with D tentatively TRBD1 (5 bases). The CDR3 consists of 11 residues. Trimming left V 4 bases short and J 11 bases short, with 12 bases between. Germline CDR1 and CDR2: SGHRS and YFSETQ. As DNA, the CDR3 is TGCGCCAGCAGCGCGGACGGGGGGGCTTTCTTT. Protein product: CASSADGGAFF.

This clonotype appeared a few times. The chain couples TRBV11-2 to TRBJ2-3, with a tentative D call TRBD2 (5 bases). Germline loops: CDR1 SGHAT, CDR2 FQNNGV. V lost 1 base and J 2 bases, leaving 13 bases between the germline ends. The length of the CDR3 is 16 residues. For the CDR3, the DNA is TGTGCCAGCAGCTTAGTTGGACTCTATATCACAGATACGCAGTATTTT. It translates to CASSLVGLYITDTQYF.

The CDR3 loop reads CATAGYNSPLHF. As DNA, the CDR3 is TGTGCGACAGCGGGCTATAATTCACCCCTCCACTTT. This chain links TRBV15 with TRBJ1-6, with D perhaps matching TRBD1 (5 bases). Germline CDR1 and CDR2: LNHNV and YYDKDF (reference sequence). CDR3 length equals 12 residues.

The V call is TRBV12-3 or TRBV12-4, the J call TRBJ2-3, with 13 bases identical to TRBD2. The CDR3 has 14 residues. V was pared by 6 bases and J by 10 bases, with 7 bases of the junction left unmatched. The CDR3: CASRPGLAGASQYF. As DNA, the CDR3 is TGTGCCAGCAGACCCGGACTAGCGGGAGCGTCGCAGTATTTT.

The genes are TRBV4-3 and TRBJ2-3, with 8 bases lining up with TRBD2. The germline gives CDR1 LGHNA, CDR2 YSLEER. Trimming took 1 base from V and 2 from J; bases not matched to a gene: 5. This CDR3 spans 16 amino acids. The chain's CDR3 is CASSQVWRGATDTQYF. Here the CDR3 DNA reads TGCGCCAGCAGCCAAGTGTGGCGGGGGGCCACAGATACGCAGTATTTT.

CDR3 residues: CASSFVTGGVGKSEFF. CDR3 bases: TGTGCCAGCAGCTTTGTAACAGGGGGCGTTGGAAAGAGCGAGTTTTTT. V and J are TRBV7-2 and TRBJ2-2, with 9 bases identical to TRBD1. J lost 16 bases, V lost 3 bases, and 18 bases had no gene match. The CDR3 loop spans 16 amino acids. Germline V lookup: CDR1 SGHTA, CDR2 FQGNSA.

The chain couples TRBV20-1 to TRBJ2-7; TRBD1 matches 8 bases. Germline V gives CDR1 DFQATT, CDR2 SNEGSKA (reference sequence). V lost 2 bases, J lost 7 bases, and 4 bases stayed unmatched. CDR3 length equals 12 residues. The CDR3 here is CSARQGAEEQYF. The CDR3 DNA sequence: TGCAGTGCTAGACAGGGGGCGGAGGAGCAGTACTTC.

This chain connects TRBV10-3 to TRBJ2-3; no clear D. The CDR3 totals 15 residues. CDR1 and CDR2 (germline): ENHRY, SYGVKD. V was pared by 7 bases and J by 0 bases, with 14 bases between. In DNA form, the CDR3 reads TGTGCCATCACCCCGGACGCCACTAGCACAGATACGCAGTATTTT. It yields the protein CAITPDATSTDTQYF.

The rearrangement joins TRBV10-3 to TRBJ2-1; TRBD2 matches at 11 bases. Trimming cost V 8 bases and J 8 bases; bases outside gene matches: 5. This CDR3 spans 13 amino acids. CDR1 is ENHRY and CDR2 is SYGVKD in the germline V gene. Written as DNA, the CDR3 is TGTGCCATCTCCGAGACTAGCGGGGATGAGCAGTTCTTC. This encodes CAISETSGDEQFF.

This chain uses TRBV6-2 or TRBV6-3 with TRBJ2-5; perhaps TRBD1 as D (6 bases). CDR1 and CDR2 (germline): MNHEY, SVGEGT. The CDR3 spans 15 residues. V was clipped by 6 bases and J by 4 bases, with 18 bases between them. The CDR3 nucleotides are TGTGCCAGCAGCCCGGACAGCCACTTGCTAGAGACCCAGTACTTC. Protein product: CASSPDSHLLETQYF.